The T cell receptor (beta chain) described here comes from a study of T cell clones after liver transplantation. The overall study: Samples came from ITN030ST, which attempted immunosuppression withdrawal within 2 years of liver transplantation. Three of the eight recipients were HCV-positive; the rest had non-autoimmune, non-viral transplant indications.

Method: immunoSEQ multiplex PCR; TCRdb's copy keeps in-frame clones and lacks some. The data hold fewer than 25,000 clones, with about 93% observed a single time. Germline CDR1 MNHEY, CDR2 SMNVEV (reference sequence). This CDR3 contains 16 residues. V was pared by 5 bases and J by 0 bases, with 14 bases between. The sequence was obtained from a human patient who received a liver transplant. Some of the T cells may derive from the graft donor. The V gene is TRBV27, the J gene TRBJ1-5; D is possibly TRBD1 (6 bases). The specimen comprised CD8+ T cells from blood, sampled 25 months after liver transplant. CDR3 sequence (DNA): TGTGCCAGCAGTCCGAGTCAGGGACATAGCAATCAGCCCCAGCATTTT. Residues: CASSPSQGHSNQPQHF.